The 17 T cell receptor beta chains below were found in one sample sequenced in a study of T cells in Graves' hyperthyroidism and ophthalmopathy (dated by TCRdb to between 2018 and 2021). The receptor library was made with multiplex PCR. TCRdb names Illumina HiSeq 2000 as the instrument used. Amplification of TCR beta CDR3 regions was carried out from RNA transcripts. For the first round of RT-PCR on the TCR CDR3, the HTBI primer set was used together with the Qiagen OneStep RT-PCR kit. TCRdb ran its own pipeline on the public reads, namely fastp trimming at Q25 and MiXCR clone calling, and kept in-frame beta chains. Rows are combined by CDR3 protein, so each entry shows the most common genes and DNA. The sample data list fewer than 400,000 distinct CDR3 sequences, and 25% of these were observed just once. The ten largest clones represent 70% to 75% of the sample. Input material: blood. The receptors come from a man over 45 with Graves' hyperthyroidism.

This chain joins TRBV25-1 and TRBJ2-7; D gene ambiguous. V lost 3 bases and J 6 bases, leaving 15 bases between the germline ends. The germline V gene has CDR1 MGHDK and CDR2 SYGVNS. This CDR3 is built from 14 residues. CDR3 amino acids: CASSDTVSKGEQYF. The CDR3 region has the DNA TGTGCCAGCAGTGACACAGTCTCCAAAGGCGAGCAGTACTTC.

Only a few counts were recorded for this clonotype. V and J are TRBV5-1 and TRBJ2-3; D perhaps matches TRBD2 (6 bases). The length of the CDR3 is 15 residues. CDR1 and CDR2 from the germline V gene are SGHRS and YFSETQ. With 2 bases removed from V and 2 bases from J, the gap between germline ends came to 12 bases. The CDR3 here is CASSFVAETTDTQYF. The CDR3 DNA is TGCGCCAGCAGCTTCGTAGCGGAGACCACAGATACGCAGTATTTT.

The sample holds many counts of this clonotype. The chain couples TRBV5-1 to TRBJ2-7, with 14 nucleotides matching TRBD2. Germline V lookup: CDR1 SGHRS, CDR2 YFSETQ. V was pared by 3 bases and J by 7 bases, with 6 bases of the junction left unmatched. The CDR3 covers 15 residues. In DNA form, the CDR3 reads TGCGCCAGCAGCTCAGGACTAGCGGGAGGTCAGGAGCAGTACTTC. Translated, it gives CASSSGLAGGQEQYF.

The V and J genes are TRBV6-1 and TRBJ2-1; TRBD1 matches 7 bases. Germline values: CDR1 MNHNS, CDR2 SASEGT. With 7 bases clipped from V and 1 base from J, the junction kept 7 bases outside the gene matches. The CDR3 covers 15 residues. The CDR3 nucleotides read TGTGCCAGCACCATACGACAGGGTTCCTACAATGAGCAGTTCTTC. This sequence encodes CASTIRQGSYNEQFF.

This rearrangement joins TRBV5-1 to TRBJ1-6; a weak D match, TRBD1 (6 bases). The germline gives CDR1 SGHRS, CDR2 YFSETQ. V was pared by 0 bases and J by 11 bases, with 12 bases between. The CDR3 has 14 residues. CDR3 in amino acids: CASSLDRVQAPLHF. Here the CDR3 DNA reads TGCGCCAGCAGCTTGGACAGGGTCCAAGCACCCCTCCACTTT.

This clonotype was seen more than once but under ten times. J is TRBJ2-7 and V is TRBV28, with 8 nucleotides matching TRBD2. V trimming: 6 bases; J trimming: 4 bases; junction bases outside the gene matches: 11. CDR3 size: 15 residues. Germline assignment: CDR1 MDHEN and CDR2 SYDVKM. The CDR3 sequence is CASSLPSGGGYEQYF. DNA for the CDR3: TGTGCCAGCAGCCTCCCGTCCGGGGGGGGGTACGAGCAGTACTTC.

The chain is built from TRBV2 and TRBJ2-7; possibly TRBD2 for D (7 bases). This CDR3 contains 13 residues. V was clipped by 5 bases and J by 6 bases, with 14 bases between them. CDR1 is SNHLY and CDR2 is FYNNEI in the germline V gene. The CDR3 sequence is CASSPQGGGEQYF. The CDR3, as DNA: TGTGCCAGCAGTCCACAGGGAGGGGGCGAGCAGTACTTC.

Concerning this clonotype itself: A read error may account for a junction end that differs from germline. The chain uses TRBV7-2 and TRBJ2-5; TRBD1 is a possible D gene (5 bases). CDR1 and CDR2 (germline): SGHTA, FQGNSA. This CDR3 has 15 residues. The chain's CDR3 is CASSPSTTAQETPYF. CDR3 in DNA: TGTGCCAGCAGTCCATCGACGACAGCTCAAGAGACCCCGTACTTC.

The CDR3 loop reads CASSVYGTGGLTDTQYF. The CDR3 DNA sequence: TGTGCCAGCAGCGTATATGGGACAGGGGGCCTAACAGATACGCAGTATTTT. The genes are TRBV9 and TRBJ2-3, with 12 bases identical to TRBD1. The CDR3 is 17 residues long. V trimming: 1 base; J trimming: 3 bases; junction bases outside the gene matches: 6. Per germline, CDR1 SGDLS and CDR2 YYNGEE.

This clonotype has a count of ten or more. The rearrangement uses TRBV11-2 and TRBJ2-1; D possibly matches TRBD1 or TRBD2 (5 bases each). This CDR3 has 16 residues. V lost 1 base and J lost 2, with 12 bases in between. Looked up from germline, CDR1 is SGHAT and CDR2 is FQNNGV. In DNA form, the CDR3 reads TGTGCCAGCAGCTTAGTTGGGGGAGTAACCTACAATGAGCAGTTCTTC. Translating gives CASSLVGGVTYNEQFF.

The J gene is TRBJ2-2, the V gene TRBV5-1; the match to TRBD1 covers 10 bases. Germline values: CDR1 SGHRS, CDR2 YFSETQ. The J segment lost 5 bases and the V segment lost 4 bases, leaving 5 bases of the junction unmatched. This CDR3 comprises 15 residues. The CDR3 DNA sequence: TGCGCCAGCAGCCTCCGGGACAGGGGAACCGGGGAGCTGTTTTTT. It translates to CASSLRDRGTGELFF. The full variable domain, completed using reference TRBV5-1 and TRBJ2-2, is KAGVTQTPRYLIKTRGQQVTLSCSPISGHRSVSWYQQTPGQGLQFLFEYFSETQRNKGNFPGRFSGRQFSNSRSEMNVSTLELGDSALYLCASSLRDRGTGELFFGEGSRLTVL.

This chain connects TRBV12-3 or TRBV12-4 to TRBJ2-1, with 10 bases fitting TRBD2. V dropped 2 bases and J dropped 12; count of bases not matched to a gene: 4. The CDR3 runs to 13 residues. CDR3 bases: TGTGCCAGCAGTTTACTAGCGGGAGTTGCGCAGTTCTTC. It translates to CASSLLAGVAQFF.

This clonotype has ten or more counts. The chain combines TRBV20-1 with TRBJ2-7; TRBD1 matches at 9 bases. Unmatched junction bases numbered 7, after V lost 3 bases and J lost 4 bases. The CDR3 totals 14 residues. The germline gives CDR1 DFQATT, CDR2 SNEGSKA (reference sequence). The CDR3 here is CSARAGTGSYEQYF. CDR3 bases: TGCAGTGCTAGGGCGGGGACAGGGTCGTACGAGCAGTACTTC.

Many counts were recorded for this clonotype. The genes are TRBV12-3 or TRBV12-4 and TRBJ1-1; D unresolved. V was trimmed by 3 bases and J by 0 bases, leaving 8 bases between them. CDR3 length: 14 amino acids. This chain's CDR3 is CASSLSVMNTEAFF. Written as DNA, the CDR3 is TGTGCCAGCAGTTTGTCAGTTATGAACACTGAAGCTTTCTTT.

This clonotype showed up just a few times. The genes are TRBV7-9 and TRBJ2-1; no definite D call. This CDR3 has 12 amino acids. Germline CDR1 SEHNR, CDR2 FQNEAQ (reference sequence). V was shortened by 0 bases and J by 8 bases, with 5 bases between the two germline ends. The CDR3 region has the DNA TGTGCCAGCAGCTTAGCGCCCGATGAGCAGTTCTTC. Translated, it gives CASSLAPDEQFF.

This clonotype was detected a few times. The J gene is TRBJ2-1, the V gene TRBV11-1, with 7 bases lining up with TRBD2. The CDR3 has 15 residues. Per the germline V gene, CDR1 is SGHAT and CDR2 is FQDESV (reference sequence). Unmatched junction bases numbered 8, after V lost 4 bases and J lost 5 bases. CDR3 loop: CASSSPGLYDNEQFF. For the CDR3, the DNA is TGTGCCAGCAGCTCGCCGGGACTATATGACAATGAGCAGTTCTTC. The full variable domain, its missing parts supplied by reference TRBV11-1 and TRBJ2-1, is EAEVAQSPRYKITEKSQAVAFWCDPISGHATLYWYRQILGQGPELLVQFQDESVVDDSQLPKDRFSAERLKGVDSTLKIQPAELGDSAMYLCASSSPGLYDNEQFFGPGTRLTVL.

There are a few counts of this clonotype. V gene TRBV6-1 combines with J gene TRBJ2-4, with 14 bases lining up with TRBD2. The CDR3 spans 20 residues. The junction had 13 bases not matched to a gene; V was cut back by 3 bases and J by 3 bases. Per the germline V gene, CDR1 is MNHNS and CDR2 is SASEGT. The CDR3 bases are TGTGCCAGCAGTGACACCTTACCGGGACTAGCGGGAGAAGACAAAAACATTCAGTACTTC. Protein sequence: CASSDTLPGLAGEDKNIQYF.